The 18 T cell receptor beta chains in this list originate from one sample, sequenced in a study of cytomegalovirus exposure and HLA in healthy donors. This PCR relied on a set of 60 Vbeta primers and 13 Jbeta primers. Measured with immunoSEQ multiplex PCR; TCRdb has only the in-frame clones, and not every one. Its table lists roughly 69,000 clones. Source material: PBMCs. The receptors derive from a woman aged 25 to 45 in good health and CMV-seronegative.

V is TRBV7-9 and J is TRBJ1-2, with 7 bases aligning to TRBD1. The germline gives CDR1 SEHNR, CDR2 FQNEAQ (reference sequence). J lost 4 bases, V lost 5 bases, and 4 bases had no gene match. The CDR3 extends over 13 amino acids. In DNA form, the CDR3 reads TGTGCCAGCAGCGTGACAGGGCTCTATGGCTACACCTTC. Residues: CASSVTGLYGYTF.

The chain carries TRBV6-5 and TRBJ2-7; the match to TRBD2 covers 15 bases. There are 16 residues in the CDR3. After removal of 2 bases from V and 6 bases from J, the junction contained 5 bases not matched to a gene. Germline CDR1 is MNHEY and CDR2 is SVGAGI. The CDR3 reads CASSYAGLAGGGEQYF. DNA for the CDR3: TGTGCCAGCAGTTACGCGGGACTAGCGGGAGGAGGCGAGCAGTACTTC.

This chain uses TRBV18 with TRBJ2-7; 8 bases match TRBD2. Per germline, CDR1 KGHSH and CDR2 LQKENI. The CDR3 loop spans 15 amino acids. Losses at the gene ends were 4 bases for V and 2 bases for J; bases not matched to a gene: 7. The CDR3 DNA reads as TGTGCCAGCTCACAGCCCCGGGGGGGAACCTACGAGCAGTACTTC. Protein: CASSQPRGGTYEQYF.

This sequence joins TRBV4-3 and TRBJ2-7, with D tentatively TRBD2 (6 bases). The germline gives CDR1 LGHNA, CDR2 YSLEER. V dropped 3 bases and J dropped 0 bases, with 12 bases sitting between them. This CDR3 has 15 residues. The CDR3 sequence: CASSHPGLNSYEQYF. DNA for the CDR3: TGCGCCAGCAGCCACCCGGGACTTAACTCCTACGAGCAGTACTTC.

Concerning this clone: A read error may produce the germline difference seen at one junction end. The chain carries TRBV7-7 and TRBJ2-1; TRBD1 matches at 9 bases. Germline V gene sequence: CDR1 SSHAT, CDR2 FNYEAQ (reference sequence). The CDR3 has 13 amino acids. The CDR3 nucleotides are TGTGCTAGCAGTTGGGACAGGGATAATGAGCAGTTCTTC. Translating gives CASSWDRDNEQFF.

This chain uses TRBV27 with TRBJ2-1; 10 bases map to TRBD2. The germline V gene encodes CDR1 MNHEY and CDR2 SMNVEV (reference sequence). V lost 6 bases, J lost 0 bases, and 11 bases stayed unmatched. CDR3 length equals 18 residues. The CDR3 region is CASSFIGASGSSYNEQFF. The CDR3 DNA is TGTGCCAGCAGCTTTATAGGGGCTAGCGGGAGCTCCTACAATGAGCAGTTCTTC.

The chain employs TRBV4-2 and TRBJ2-1; TRBD1 agrees at 9 bases. This CDR3 has 16 amino acids. With V trimmed by 1 base and J by 5 bases, 6 bases remained unmatched. Germline CDR1 and CDR2: LGHNA and YNFKEQ. This CDR3 reads CASSQGGQGSDNEQFF. The CDR3 nucleotides read TGTGCCAGCAGCCAAGGGGGACAGGGTTCCGACAATGAGCAGTTCTTC.

CDR3 loop: CASSLETGMEGYTF. In nucleotides, the CDR3 is TGCGCCAGCAGCTTGGAGACAGGGATGGAGGGCTACACCTTC. The chain couples TRBV5-1 to TRBJ1-2, with 7 bases that match TRBD1. The CDR3 covers 14 residues. Looked up from germline, CDR1 is SGHRS and CDR2 is YFSETQ. V shed 0 bases, J shed 8 bases, and the junction held 7 bases outside the gene matches.

V gene TRBV4-3 combines with J gene TRBJ2-7; 7 bases align to TRBD1. The CDR3 totals 17 residues. V lost 1 base to trimming and J lost 0 bases; unmatched junction nucleotides: 9. Per germline, CDR1 LGHNA and CDR2 YSLEER. CDR3 nucleotide sequence: TGCGCCAGCAGCCAAGGATGGGACAGCCAGAGCTCCTACGAGCAGTACTTC. As protein: CASSQGWDSQSSYEQYF.

The chain has TRBV5-8 and TRBJ1-1; tentative D call: TRBD1 (6 bases). CDR3 size: 11 residues. Trimming removed 5 bases from V and 6 bases from J, with 8 bases in between. The germline V gene encodes CDR1 SGHTS and CDR2 YDEGEE. The CDR3 sequence: CASRTGSEAFF. CDR3 in DNA: TGTGCCAGCAGGACAGGATCTGAAGCTTTCTTT.

The genes are TRBV6-4 and TRBJ1-2; D unresolved. There are 15 residues in the CDR3. Trimming removed 6 bases from V and 2 bases from J, with 16 bases in between. Germline loops: CDR1 MRHNA, CDR2 SNTAGT. The CDR3 region has the DNA TGTGCCAGCAGATCCTTGAATCGCGCCAACTATGGCTACACCTTC. Translating gives CASRSLNRANYGYTF.

The chain joins TRBV5-6 to TRBJ2-2; 8 bases match TRBD1. From germline, CDR1 is SGHDT and CDR2 YYEEEE. CDR3 length: 14 residues. The J segment lost 6 bases and the V segment lost 4 bases, leaving 5 bases of the junction unmatched. The CDR3 nucleotides read TGTGCCAGCAGCCCCCGACAGGGGTCCGGGGAGCTGTTTTTT. Its translation: CASSPRQGSGELFF.

V usage is TRBV5-1 and J usage is TRBJ2-5; D perhaps matches TRBD2 (6 bases). There are 13 residues in the CDR3. V was cut by 1 base and J by 3 bases, with 7 bases left in between. Germline assignment: CDR1 SGHRS and CDR2 YFSETQ. Written as DNA, the CDR3 is TGCGCCAGCAGCTTGTCGGGGGAAGAGACCCAGTACTTC. This encodes CASSLSGEETQYF. The full variable domain, completed using reference TRBV5-1 and TRBJ2-5, is KAGVTQTPRYLIKTRGQQVTLSCSPISGHRSVSWYQQTPGQGLQFLFEYFSETQRNKGNFPGRFSGRQFSNSRSEMNVSTLELGDSALYLCASSLSGEETQYFGPGTRLLVL.

This rearrangement joins TRBV5-6 to TRBJ2-4, with D perhaps TRBD1 (6 bases). The germline gives CDR1 SGHDT, CDR2 YYEEEE. V lost 2 bases, J lost 8 bases, and 11 bases lay in between. The CDR3 totals 13 residues. The CDR3 reads CASSFRTVDIQYF. CDR3 bases: TGTGCCAGCAGCTTTAGGACAGTGGACATTCAGTACTTC.

The genes are TRBV5-1 and TRBJ2-7; 12 nucleotides match TRBD1. This CDR3 spans 15 amino acids. The germline V gene encodes CDR1 SGHRS and CDR2 YFSETQ. J was trimmed by 4 bases and V by 4 bases; bases with no gene match: 6. The CDR3 loop is CASSLGQGAQYEQYF. The CDR3 DNA sequence: TGCGCCAGCAGCCTGGGACAGGGGGCTCAATACGAGCAGTACTTC. Together with reference TRBV5-1 and TRBJ2-7, the CDR3 gives the full variable domain: KAGVTQTPRYLIKTRGQQVTLSCSPISGHRSVSWYQQTPGQGLQFLFEYFSETQRNKGNFPGRFSGRQFSNSRSEMNVSTLELGDSALYLCASSLGQGAQYEQYFGPGTRLTVT.

The CDR3 bases are TGTGCCGGGAACCCCGGGTCCTTGGAAGCCGAGACCCAGTACTTC. It specifies CAGNPGSLEAETQYF. This rearrangement joins TRBV30 to TRBJ2-5; D unresolved. The CDR3 length is 15 residues. From germline, CDR1 is GTSNPN and CDR2 SVGIG (reference sequence). V was pared by 8 bases and J by 5 bases, with 24 bases between.

The chain couples TRBV5-4 to TRBJ2-7, with 9 nucleotides matching TRBD2. The germline V gene has CDR1 SGHNT and CDR2 YYREEE (reference sequence). There are 15 residues in the CDR3. Trimming removed 2 bases from V and 4 bases from J; junction bases left unmatched: 7. The CDR3 region has the DNA TGTGCCAGCAGCTTTAGCGGGAGTGCGGGATACGAGCAGTACTTC. It translates to CASSFSGSAGYEQYF.

The chain is built from TRBV5-1 and TRBJ1-2; TRBD1 agrees at 8 bases. The germline CDR1 and CDR2 sequences are SGHRS and YFSETQ. This CDR3 comprises 13 residues. Germline trimming cut 6 bases from V and 4 bases from J; bases unmatched to any gene: 5. The CDR3 nucleotides read TGCGCCAGCAAAGGGACAGGTACCTATGGCTACACCTTC. Protein sequence: CASKGTGTYGYTF.